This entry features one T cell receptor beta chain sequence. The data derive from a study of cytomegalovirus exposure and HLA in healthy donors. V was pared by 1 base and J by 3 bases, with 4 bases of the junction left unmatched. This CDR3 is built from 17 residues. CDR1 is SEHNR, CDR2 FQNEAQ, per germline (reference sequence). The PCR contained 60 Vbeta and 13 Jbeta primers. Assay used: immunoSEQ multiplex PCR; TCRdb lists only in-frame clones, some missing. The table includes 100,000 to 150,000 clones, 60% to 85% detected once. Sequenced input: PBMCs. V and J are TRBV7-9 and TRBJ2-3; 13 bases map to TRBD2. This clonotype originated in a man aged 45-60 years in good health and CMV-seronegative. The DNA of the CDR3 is TGTGCCAGCAGCTTAGGCTGGACTAGCGGGGGAACAGATACGCAGTATTTT. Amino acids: CASSLGWTSGGTDTQYF.